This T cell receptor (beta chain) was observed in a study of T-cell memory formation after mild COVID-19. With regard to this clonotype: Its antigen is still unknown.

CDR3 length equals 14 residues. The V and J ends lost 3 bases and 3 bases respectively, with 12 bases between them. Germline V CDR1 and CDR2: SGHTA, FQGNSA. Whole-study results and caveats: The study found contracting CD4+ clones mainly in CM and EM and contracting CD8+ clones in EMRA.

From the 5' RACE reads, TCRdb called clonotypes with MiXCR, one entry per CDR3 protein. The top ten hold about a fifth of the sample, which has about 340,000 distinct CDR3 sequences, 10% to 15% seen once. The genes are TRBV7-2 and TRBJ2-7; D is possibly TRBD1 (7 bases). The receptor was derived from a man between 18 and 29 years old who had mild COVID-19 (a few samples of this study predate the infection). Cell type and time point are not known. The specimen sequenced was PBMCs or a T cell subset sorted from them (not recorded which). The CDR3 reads CASSLGGQYYEQYF. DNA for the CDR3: TGTGCCAGCAGCTTGGGGGGACAGTACTACGAGCAGTACTTC. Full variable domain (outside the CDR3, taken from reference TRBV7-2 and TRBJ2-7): GAGVSQSPSNKVTEKGKDVELRCDPISGHTALYWYRQSLGQGLEFLIYFQGNSAPDKSGLPSDRFSAERTGGSVSTLTIQRTQQEDSAVYLCASSLGGQYYEQYFGPGTRLTVT.